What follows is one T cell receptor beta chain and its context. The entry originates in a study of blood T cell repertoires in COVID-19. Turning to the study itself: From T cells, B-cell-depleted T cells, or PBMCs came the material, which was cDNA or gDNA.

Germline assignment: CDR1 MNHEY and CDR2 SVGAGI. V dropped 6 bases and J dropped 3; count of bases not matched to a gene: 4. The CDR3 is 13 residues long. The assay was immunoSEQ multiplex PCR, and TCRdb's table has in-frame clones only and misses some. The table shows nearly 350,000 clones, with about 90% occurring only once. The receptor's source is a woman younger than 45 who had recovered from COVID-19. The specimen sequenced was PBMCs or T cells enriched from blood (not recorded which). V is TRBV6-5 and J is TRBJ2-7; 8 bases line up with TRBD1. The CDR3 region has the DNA TGTGCCAGCAGGCCGGGACAGGTCTACGAGCAGTACTTC. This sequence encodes CASRPGQVYEQYF.